The 31 T cell receptor beta chains given below trace back to one sample, sequenced in a study of shared clonotypes between healthy human individuals. CD45RO-negative cells were positively selected for CCR7, leaving out terminally differentiated effector memory CD45RA+ cells. Libraries were prepared by immunoSEQ multiplex PCR; TCRdb keeps only in-frame clonotypes and omits some of them. The sample includes hundreds of thousands of clones, roughly 95% of them seen just once. Source material: naive CD8+ T cells sorted from blood. Every receptor here comes from a woman in her thirties in good health.

This clone was recorded once. Written as DNA, the CDR3 is TGTGCCATCAGTGAAGGGACAGGGGTGGACTATGGCTACACCTTC. Its protein product is CAISEGTGVDYGYTF. The chain recombines TRBV10-3 with TRBJ1-2, with 10 bases matching TRBD1. After removal of 3 bases from V and 3 bases from J, the junction contained 4 bases not matched to a gene. The CDR3 loop spans 15 amino acids. CDR1 is ENHRY, CDR2 SYGVKD, per germline.

V usage is TRBV15 and J usage is TRBJ1-1; D gene uncertain. The germline V gene has CDR1 LNHNV and CDR2 YYDKDF (reference sequence). This CDR3 has 14 amino acids. V lost 5 bases and J 6 bases, leaving 16 bases between the germline ends. The CDR3 DNA is TGTGCCACCAGCCCCCTATCCGGCTCTCCTGAAGCTTTCTTT. Encoded protein: CATSPLSGSPEAFF.

This clone was seen a handful of times. The chain uses TRBV28 and TRBJ1-1, with 8 bases aligning to TRBD1. Germline V lookup: CDR1 MDHEN, CDR2 SYDVKM. The J segment lost 5 bases and the V segment lost 2 bases, leaving 10 bases of the junction unmatched. This CDR3 has 16 amino acids. The CDR3 loop reads CASSLPIRTGWTEAFF. As DNA, the CDR3 is TGTGCCAGCAGTTTACCGATTAGGACAGGGTGGACTGAAGCTTTCTTT.

This chain connects TRBV7-2 to TRBJ2-4; 10 nucleotides align to TRBD1. Germline V gene sequence: CDR1 SGHTA, CDR2 FQGNSA. The V gene end was trimmed by 5 bases and the J gene end by 0 bases; junction bases not matched to a gene: 4. The CDR3 spans 16 residues. The CDR3 region is CASSEGTGVAKNIQYF. The CDR3 DNA sequence: TGTGCCAGCAGCGAGGGGACAGGGGTAGCCAAAAACATTCAGTACTTC. Drawing the rest from reference TRBV7-2 and TRBJ2-4, the complete variable domain is GAGVSQSPSNKVTEKGKDVELRCDPISGHTALYWYRQSLGQGLEFLIYFQGNSAPDKSGLPSDRFSAERTGGSVSTLTIQRTQQEDSAVYLCASSEGTGVAKNIQYFGAGTRLSVL.

The chain recombines TRBV28 with TRBJ2-3; a weak D match, TRBD1 (6 bases). V was pared by 5 bases and J by 1 base, with 10 bases between. CDR1 MDHEN and CDR2 SYDVKM come from the germline V gene. CDR3 length: 14 amino acids. This CDR3 is CASSPWTGTDTQYF. The CDR3 nucleotides read TGTGCCAGCAGTCCGTGGACAGGCACAGATACGCAGTATTTT.

This rearrangement joins TRBV28 to TRBJ2-7; D assignment may be TRBD1 or TRBD2 (6 bases each). The germline V gene encodes CDR1 MDHEN and CDR2 SYDVKM. The V end lost 1 base, the J end lost 6 bases, and 19 bases lay between the germline ends. The CDR3 consists of 16 residues. CDR3 region: CASSLLYRGLGGEQYF. CDR3 in DNA: TGTGCCAGCAGTTTATTATATCGGGGGCTTGGAGGCGAGCAGTACTTC.

The chain carries TRBV27 and TRBJ1-6, with TRBD1 as a possible D gene (6 bases). Germline V lookup: CDR1 MNHEY, CDR2 SMNVEV (reference sequence). The ends were cut back, 0 bases at V and 2 bases at J, with 14 bases in the middle. This CDR3 has 18 amino acids. CDR3: CASSLSAGKGAYNSPLHF. The CDR3 DNA sequence: TGTGCCAGCAGTTTATCTGCGGGGAAGGGGGCCTATAATTCACCCCTCCACTTT.

This clone was observed a handful of times. V gene TRBV2 combines with J gene TRBJ2-7, with TRBD1 matching 7 bases. Looked up from germline, CDR1 is SNHLY and CDR2 is FYNNEI. The CDR3 extends over 13 amino acids. J gave up 2 bases and V 7 bases, and 5 bases lay outside the gene matches. CDR3 nucleotide sequence: TGTGCCAGCAAAGATACAGGGGCCTACGAGCAGTACTTC. It translates to CASKDTGAYEQYF.

The chain has TRBV1 and TRBJ2-4; TRBD2 is the table's D call, not checked against the DNA. TRBV1 is described as a pseudogene. This CDR3 spans 17 amino acids. CDR3 DNA: TGCACCAGCAGCCATTGCACGGGAGGGCCGTTCAAAAACATTCAGTACTTC. Translating it yields CTSSHCTGGPFKNIQYF.

The rearrangement links TRBV28 to TRBJ2-3, with 14 bases fitting TRBD2. J lost 7 bases, V lost 3 bases, and 6 bases had no gene match. The germline V gene encodes CDR1 MDHEN and CDR2 SYDVKM. The CDR3 loop spans 16 amino acids. This chain's CDR3 is CASSFWGLAGVYTQYF. Written as DNA, the CDR3 is TGTGCCAGCAGTTTCTGGGGACTAGCGGGAGTGTATACGCAGTATTTT.

CDR3 residues: CASSIIGITKNIQYF. CDR3 nucleotide sequence: TGTGCCAGTAGTATAATTGGTATTACCAAAAACATTCAGTACTTC. The chain employs TRBV19 and TRBJ2-4, with D unresolved. V was trimmed by 2 bases and J by 2 bases, leaving 10 bases between them. Germline V gene lookup returns CDR1 LNHDA and CDR2 SQIVND (reference sequence). CDR3 length: 15 amino acids.

This clone occurred once. The chain uses TRBV5-1 and TRBJ2-1, with a tentative D call TRBD1 (6 bases). The germline V and J ends were trimmed by 0 bases and 9 bases, with 16 bases remaining between them. The CDR3 spans 15 residues. CDR1 and CDR2 (germline): SGHRS, YFSETQ. The chain's CDR3 is CASSLVQGKFAEQFF. As DNA, the CDR3 is TGCGCCAGCAGCTTGGTTCAGGGGAAGTTCGCTGAGCAGTTCTTC.

This sequence joins TRBV27 and TRBJ2-7; a possible D gene is TRBD2 (5 bases). Germline lookup yields CDR1 MNHEY and CDR2 SMNVEV (reference sequence). The CDR3 covers 13 residues. Trimming removed 3 bases from V and 5 bases from J, with 11 bases in between. CDR3 protein: CASSFGGSDEQYF. The CDR3 nucleotides are TGTGCCAGCAGTTTTGGTGGGAGTGACGAGCAGTACTTC.

The chain couples TRBV27 to TRBJ2-1, with 14 bases aligning to TRBD2. V was pared by 9 bases and J by 9 bases, with 10 bases of the junction left unmatched. Germline V CDR1 and CDR2: MNHEY, SMNVEV (reference sequence). This CDR3 region has 15 residues. The CDR3 sequence is CASQSGTSGRSEQFF. Written as DNA, the CDR3 is TGTGCCAGTCAATCCGGGACTAGCGGGAGAAGTGAGCAGTTCTTC.

The chain links TRBV6-6 to TRBJ2-1, with D possibly being TRBD2 (6 bases). The CDR3 runs 13 residues. The germline CDR1 and CDR2 sequences are MNHNY and SVGAGI (reference sequence). V lost 3 bases and J 6 bases, leaving 9 bases between the germline ends. CDR3 amino acids: CASSYLAINEQFF. For the CDR3, the DNA is TGTGCCAGCAGTTATCTAGCGATCAATGAGCAGTTCTTC.

The chain uses TRBV29-1 and TRBJ2-1, with 8 positions matching TRBD2. V shed 3 bases, J shed 11 bases, and the junction held 3 bases outside the gene matches. Germline values: CDR1 SQVTM, CDR2 ANQGSEA. CDR3 length: 11 amino acids. CDR3 nucleotides: TGCAGCGTTGAGAGCGGGAGTAAGCAGTTCTTC. Amino acid sequence: CSVESGSKQFF.

The gene calls are TRBV5-6 and TRBJ2-7; D call uncertain. Trimming removed 6 bases at V and 2 bases at J, with 12 bases between. Germline V gene data show CDR1 as SGHDT and CDR2 as YYEEEE. The CDR3 totals 13 residues. The CDR3 region has the DNA TGTGCCAGCACCCGGCGCTCTACCTACGAGCAGTACTTC. Its protein product is CASTRRSTYEQYF.

Regarding this clone: Other DNA sequences in this sample translate to the same CDR3. V and J are TRBV27 and TRBJ1-2, with a possible D match to TRBD1 (6 bases). The ends were cut back, 3 bases at V and 5 bases at J, with 10 bases in the middle. The CDR3 covers 13 residues. From germline, CDR1 is MNHEY and CDR2 SMNVEV (reference sequence). As DNA, the CDR3 is TGTGCCAGCAGTTTTGGGACAAGTTATGGCTACACCTTC. Translated, it gives CASSFGTSYGYTF.

This clone was seen just once. The chain is built from TRBV4-1 and TRBJ2-1; D is perhaps TRBD1 (5 bases). CDR1 MGHRA and CDR2 YSYEKL come from the germline V gene. The CDR3 runs to 15 residues. V lost 2 bases to trimming and J lost 8 bases, with 16 bases between them. CDR3 sequence (DNA): TGCGCCAGCAGCCAACGTTTGGGGCCTACTCATGAGCAGTTCTTC. As protein: CASSQRLGPTHEQFF.

Only one count was recorded for this clone. This chain uses TRBV6-4 with TRBJ2-1, with 8 bases identical to TRBD1. Germline V gene sequence: CDR1 MRHNA, CDR2 SNTAGT. The CDR3 consists of 16 residues. V shed 4 bases, J shed 2 bases, and the junction held 7 bases outside the gene matches. CDR3 protein: CASSASSGGAYNEQFF. CDR3 DNA sequence: TGTGCCAGCAGTGCCTCATCAGGGGGCGCCTACAATGAGCAGTTCTTC.

This clone came up a few times. This same CDR3 is encoded by further DNA sequences in the sample. The CDR3 protein is CASSSTGELFF. In DNA form, the CDR3 reads TGTGCCAGCAGTTCTACCGGGGAGCTGTTTTTT. This chain connects TRBV27 to TRBJ2-2; the D is unclear. The CDR3 has 11 amino acids. Germline V gene lookup returns CDR1 MNHEY and CDR2 SMNVEV (reference sequence). The V end was cut by 4 bases, the J end by 5 bases, with 2 bases between.

V is TRBV7-9 and J is TRBJ2-7; a possible D gene is TRBD1 (5 bases). CDR1 and CDR2 from the germline V gene are SEHNR and FQNEAQ (reference sequence). The CDR3 extends over 17 amino acids. The V end was cut by 0 bases, the J end by 3 bases, with 18 bases between. The CDR3 protein is CASSLAGVRSPIYEQYF. The CDR3 nucleotides are TGTGCCAGCAGCTTAGCAGGGGTACGTTCCCCAATCTACGAGCAGTACTTC.

DNA for the CDR3: TGTGCCAGCAGCGGTAACTATGGCTACACCTTC. Amino acid sequence: CASSGNYGYTF. V usage is TRBV6-1 and J usage is TRBJ1-2; no clear D. Germline V gene data show CDR1 as MNHNS and CDR2 as SASEGT. Trimming left V 6 bases short and J 1 base short, with 3 bases between. This CDR3 has 11 amino acids.

The genes are TRBV5-6 and TRBJ2-7, with D possibly TRBD2 on 6 matching bases. CDR3 length: 14 amino acids. Germline loops: CDR1 SGHDT, CDR2 YYEEEE. The V end was cut by 0 bases, the J end by 3 bases, with 10 bases between. As DNA, the CDR3 is TGTGCCAGCAGCTTGGGCCGGGAGAACTACGAGCAGTACTTC. Its protein is CASSLGRENYEQYF.

This chain connects TRBV19 to TRBJ2-2, with a weak D call TRBD1 (5 bases). Between the trimmed V and J ends, which lost 5 bases and 1 base, there was a span of 8 bases. CDR1 and CDR2 (germline): LNHDA, SQIVND (reference sequence). The CDR3 totals 14 residues. The CDR3 spells CASSQTENTGELFF. CDR3 DNA: TGTGCCAGTAGTCAGACAGAGAACACCGGGGAGCTGTTTTTT.

In nucleotides, the CDR3 is TGTGCCAGCAGCCAAGATCACTCTAGCTTCCTAGAGACCCAGTACTTC. Protein sequence: CASSQDHSSFLETQYF. The J gene is TRBJ2-5, the V gene TRBV14, with D perhaps TRBD2 (5 bases). Germline loops: CDR1 SGHDN, CDR2 FVKESK. The CDR3 is made up of 16 amino acids. Trimming shortened V by 0 bases and J by 4 bases, and 15 bases separated the two germline ends.

The chain uses TRBV5-1 and TRBJ1-2; 9 positions agree with TRBD1. This CDR3 contains 16 residues. V gave up 0 bases and J gave up 1 base; unmatched junction bases: 4. Looked up from germline, CDR1 is SGHRS and CDR2 is YFSETQ. The DNA for the CDR3 is TGCGCCAGCAGCTTGGACCCGGGACAGGGTAACTATGGCTACACCTTC. Its translation: CASSLDPGQGNYGYTF.

V and J are TRBV5-6 and TRBJ2-1; 11 nucleotides agree with TRBD1. V lost 3 bases, J lost 10 bases, and 3 bases stayed unmatched. The CDR3 extends over 13 amino acids. Looked up from germline, CDR1 is SGHDT and CDR2 is YYEEEE. DNA of the CDR3: TGTGCCAGCAGCTGGGACAGGGGGAGAGAGCAGTTCTTC. This encodes CASSWDRGREQFF.

Comments on this clone: The conserved final phenylalanine or tryptophan is absent from the CDR3, which likely points to a read error. No DNA is shown, since the ends of the CDR3 on it are uncertain; the CDR3 is the one TCRdb lists. The chain couples TRBV28 to TRBJ1-3; the table assigns TRBD1, which was not confirmed against the DNA. The CDR3 has 11 residues if both end residues are counted. From germline, CDR1 is MDHEN and CDR2 SYDVKM. The CDR3 sequence: CASSTPSDRVL.

This sequence joins TRBV30 and TRBJ2-5; 9 bases agree with TRBD1. The DNA end is a closer match to TRBJ2-7, so the J assignment may be wrong. Germline loops: CDR1 GTSNPN, CDR2 SVGIG (reference sequence). CDR3 length: 15 amino acids. This CDR3 is CAWSIPGQGSYEQYF. CDR3 DNA: TGTGCCTGGAGTATACCGGGACAGGGCTCCTACGAGCAGTACTTC.

The V and J genes are TRBV11-2 and TRBJ1-2; D perhaps matches TRBD1 (6 bases). Per the germline V gene, CDR1 is SGHAT and CDR2 is FQNNGV. Trimming took 9 bases from V and 3 from J, leaving 11 bases between them. The CDR3 runs 12 residues. The CDR3 protein is CASWDTYYGYTF. The CDR3 DNA follows: TGTGCCAGTTGGGACACCTACTATGGCTACACCTTC.